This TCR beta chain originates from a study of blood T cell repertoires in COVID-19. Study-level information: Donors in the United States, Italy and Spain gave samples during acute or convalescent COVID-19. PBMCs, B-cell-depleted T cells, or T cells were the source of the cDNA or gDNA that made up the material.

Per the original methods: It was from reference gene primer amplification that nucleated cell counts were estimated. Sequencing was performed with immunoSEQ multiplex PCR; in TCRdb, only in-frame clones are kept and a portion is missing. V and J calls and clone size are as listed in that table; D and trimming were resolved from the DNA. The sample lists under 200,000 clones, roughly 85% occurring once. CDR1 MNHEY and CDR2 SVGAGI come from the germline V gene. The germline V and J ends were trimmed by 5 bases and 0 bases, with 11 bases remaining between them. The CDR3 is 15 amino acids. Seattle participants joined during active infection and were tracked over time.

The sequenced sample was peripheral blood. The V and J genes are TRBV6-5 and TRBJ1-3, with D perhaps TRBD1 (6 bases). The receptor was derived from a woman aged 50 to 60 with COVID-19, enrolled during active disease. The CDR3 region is CASSPTGNSGNTIYF. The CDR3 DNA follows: TGTGCCAGCAGTCCGACAGGAAACTCTGGAAACACCATATATTTT.